The 19 T cell receptor beta chains below were found in one sample sequenced in a study of blood T cell repertoires in COVID-19. The protocol was immunoSEQ multiplex PCR, while the TCRdb copy is restricted to in-frame clones and leaves out a portion. Of about 260,000 clones listed, more than 75% are singletons. Material for sequencing was peripheral blood. The origin of the receptors is a woman aged 45 to 65 with acute or convalescent COVID-19.

The chain carries TRBV3-1 (or the pseudogene TRBV3-2) and TRBJ2-7, with 9 bases lining up with TRBD1. Per the germline V gene, CDR1 is LGHDT and CDR2 is YNNKEL (reference sequence). The CDR3 is 13 residues long. V dropped 5 bases and J dropped 7; count of bases not matched to a gene: 6. CDR3 nucleotides: TGTGCCAGCAGCTGGGACAGGGTGGGGGAGCAGTACTTC. It encodes CASSWDRVGEQYF.

This clone appeared once. The chain combines TRBV9 with TRBJ1-6; D ambiguous. Germline loops: CDR1 SGDLS, CDR2 YYNGEE. Deletions cut 0 bases from V and 4 bases from J, with 11 bases between. The CDR3 sequence is 16 residues long. The chain's CDR3 is CASSVAGRSYNSPLHF. The CDR3 nucleotides read TGTGCCAGCAGCGTAGCGGGGAGAAGTTATAATTCACCCCTCCACTTT.

V is TRBV4-2 and J is TRBJ1-4; the D is unclear. The V and J ends lost 0 bases and 2 bases respectively, with 7 bases between them. Germline lookup yields CDR1 LGHNA and CDR2 YNFKEQ. The CDR3 has 15 amino acids. This chain's CDR3 is CASSQDGVTNEKLFF. Here the CDR3 DNA reads TGTGCCAGCAGCCAAGACGGGGTTACTAATGAAAAACTGTTTTTT.

The chain uses TRBV28 and TRBJ2-7; a possible D gene is TRBD2 (6 bases). This CDR3 contains 15 residues. The germline V gene encodes CDR1 MDHEN and CDR2 SYDVKM. The V gene lost 2 bases and the J gene lost 0 bases, with 11 bases spanning the gap. The CDR3 is CASSLGTQSSYEQYF. As DNA, the CDR3 is TGTGCCAGCAGTTTAGGGACTCAAAGCTCCTACGAGCAGTACTTC.

The rearrangement joins TRBV3-1 (or the pseudogene TRBV3-2) to TRBJ2-3, with 7 bases lining up with TRBD2. J was trimmed by 0 bases and V by 4 bases; bases with no gene match: 7. CDR1 and CDR2 from the germline V gene are LGHDT and YNNKEL (reference sequence). The CDR3 spans 16 residues. In DNA form, the CDR3 reads TGTGCCAGCAGCCCCTACGGGCGGGAGAGCACAGATACGCAGTATTTT. Translating gives CASSPYGRESTDTQYF.

V usage is TRBV28 and J usage is TRBJ1-6; D gene unclear. Trimming removed 1 base from V and 10 bases from J, with 23 bases in between. The CDR3 sequence is 18 residues long. Per the germline V gene, CDR1 is MDHEN and CDR2 is SYDVKM. As DNA, the CDR3 is TGTGCCAGCAGTTTATCCAACAACCCGGGAGGCATCAGGTCACCCCTCCACTTT. This gives the protein CASSLSNNPGGIRSPLHF.

This chain connects TRBV7-3 to TRBJ2-1; 13 bases fit TRBD2. V trimming: 5 bases; J trimming: 8 bases; junction bases outside the gene matches: 6. Germline values: CDR1 SGHTA, CDR2 FQGTGA. The CDR3 is 15 residues long. The CDR3 coding sequence is TGTGCCAGCAGCCCGCGGACTAGCGGGAGACATGAGCAGTTCTTC. Its translation is CASSPRTSGRHEQFF.

This clone was recorded only once. The chain employs TRBV30 and TRBJ1-2; D remains ambiguous. The germline V and J ends were trimmed by 0 bases and 8 bases, with 13 bases remaining between them. This CDR3 is built from 13 residues. CDR1 GTSNPN and CDR2 SVGIG come from the germline V gene (reference sequence). The CDR3 sequence is CAWSVLEGFGYTF. The CDR3 coding sequence is TGTGCCTGGAGTGTACTGGAGGGTTTCGGCTACACCTTC. The full variable domain, rest sourced from reference TRBV30 and TRBJ1-2, is SQTIHQWPATLVQPVGSPLSLECTVEGTSNPNLYWYRQAAGRGLQLLFYSVGIGQISSEVPQNLSASRPQDRQFILSSKKLLLSDSGFYLCAWSVLEGFGYTFGSGTRLTVV.

The chain employs TRBV7-2 and TRBJ2-2; 7 nucleotides agree with TRBD2. CDR1 and CDR2 from the germline V gene are SGHTA and FQGNSA. Trimming removed 7 bases from V and 7 bases from J; junction bases left unmatched: 12. The CDR3 runs to 15 residues. The CDR3: CASKLFTRTSGELFF. CDR3 sequence (DNA): TGTGCCAGCAAGTTATTCACTCGGACTAGCGGGGAGCTGTTTTTT.

This chain connects TRBV7-2 to TRBJ2-1; 13 positions match TRBD2. The CDR3 has 16 residues. V gave up 6 bases and J gave up 0 bases; unmatched junction bases: 2. Germline V gene lookup returns CDR1 SGHTA and CDR2 FQGNSA. Written as DNA, the CDR3 is TGTGCCAGCAGGGGGACTAGCGGGATCTCCTACAATGAGCAGTTCTTC. Its translation: CASRGTSGISYNEQFF.

The chain is built from TRBV28 and TRBJ2-7, with TRBD1 matching over 10 bases. J lost 5 bases, V lost 5 bases, and 9 bases had no gene match. In germline, CDR1 is MDHEN, CDR2 SYDVKM. The CDR3 length is 15 residues. The CDR3 loop is CASSARQGAAHEQYF. For the CDR3, the DNA is TGTGCCAGCAGTGCCCGACAGGGGGCAGCACACGAGCAGTACTTC. The variable domain in full, with the rest retrieved from reference TRBV28 and TRBJ2-7, is DVKVTQSSRYLVKRTGEKVFLECVQDMDHENMFWYRQDPGLGLRLIYFSYDVKMKEKGDIPEGYSVSREKKERFSLILESASTNQTSMYLCASSARQGAAHEQYFGPGTRLTVT.

This chain connects TRBV15 to TRBJ2-1; TRBD2 might be the D (5 bases). This CDR3 is 13 amino acids long. The V end was cut by 0 bases, the J end by 10 bases, with 10 bases between. Germline loops: CDR1 LNHNV, CDR2 YYDKDF (reference sequence). In nucleotides, the CDR3 is TGTGCCACCAGCAGAGATCTCCAGCGGGAGCAGTTCTTC. It codes for CATSRDLQREQFF.

This clone was counted a few times. The chain is built from TRBV27 and TRBJ2-3; D ambiguous. This CDR3 is built from 14 residues. The ends were cut back, 4 bases at V and 6 bases at J, with 14 bases in the middle. Per the germline V gene, CDR1 is MNHEY and CDR2 is SMNVEV (reference sequence). The CDR3: CASSSTGFLDTQYF. The CDR3 DNA follows: TGTGCCAGCAGTTCCACGGGTTTTTTGGATACGCAGTATTTT.

The chain has TRBV6-2 or TRBV6-3 and TRBJ1-2; TRBD1 aligns across 7 bases. Germline V gene sequence: CDR1 MNHEY, CDR2 SVGEGT. The ends lost 4 bases at V and 7 bases at J; junction bases unmatched: 12. The CDR3 is 15 amino acids. This chain's CDR3 is CASSFPGGGSGGYTF. CDR3 in DNA: TGTGCCAGCAGTTTCCCGGGAGGGGGCAGCGGTGGCTACACCTTC.

This CDR3 is CASSGEGLMNTEAFF. CDR3 DNA sequence: TGCGCCAGCAGCGGGGAGGGCCTAATGAACACTGAAGCTTTCTTT. The chain employs TRBV5-1 and TRBJ1-1; no clear D gene. Trimming took off 4 bases at V and 0 bases at J, with 13 bases between the two ends. The CDR3 has 15 residues. In germline, CDR1 is SGHRS, CDR2 YFSETQ.

The chain joins TRBV7-3 to TRBJ2-2, with 8 bases lining up with TRBD1. V dropped 3 bases and J dropped 7; count of bases not matched to a gene: 7. CDR3 length: 15 amino acids. The V gene's germline CDR1 is SGHTA and CDR2 FQGTGA. Here the CDR3 reads CASSLRQGWGGELFF. The CDR3, as DNA: TGTGCCAGCAGCTTGCGACAGGGGTGGGGCGGGGAGCTGTTTTTT.

The rearrangement links TRBV10-3 to TRBJ2-3, with a possible D match to TRBD1 (5 bases). CDR1 is ENHRY, CDR2 SYGVKD, per germline. Deletions cut 4 bases from V and 0 bases from J, with 11 bases between. This CDR3 is built from 15 residues. CDR3 sequence: CAISGLGQSTDTQYF. The CDR3 DNA sequence: TGTGCCATCAGTGGTTTGGGGCAAAGCACAGATACGCAGTATTTT.

V and J are TRBV4-1 and TRBJ2-6, with D maybe TRBD1 (6 bases). Trimming took off 4 bases at V and 0 bases at J, with 10 bases between the two ends. The length of the CDR3 is 16 residues. CDR1 is MGHRA and CDR2 is YSYEKL in the germline V gene. CDR3 loop: CASSLTGRSGANVLTF. For the CDR3, the DNA is TGCGCCAGCAGCCTCACAGGGCGCTCTGGGGCCAACGTCCTGACTTTC.

This clone has a single count. The chain combines TRBV15 with TRBJ1-4; TRBD1 agrees at 10 bases. Unmatched junction bases numbered 5, after V lost 1 base and J lost 6 bases. From germline, CDR1 is LNHNV and CDR2 YYDKDF (reference sequence). The CDR3 covers 16 residues. CDR3 in DNA: TGTGCCACCAGCAGAGGAGACAGGGGGCGCGATGAAAAACTGTTTTTT. Its translation is CATSRGDRGRDEKLFF.